A few counts support the clone carrying this T cell receptor (beta chain). This entry is derived from a study of T cells in Graves' hyperthyroidism and ophthalmopathy. Template material for amplifying TCR beta CDR3 regions consisted of RNA transcripts. Primed by the HTBI set, a first-round RT-PCR was run on the TCR CDR3. MiXCR, run by TCRdb on the multiplex PCR reads, gives a single entry per CDR3 protein. The sample contains hundreds of thousands of distinct CDR3 sequences, around a sixth of which appear only once. This receptor was taken from a woman under 30 with Graves' hyperthyroidism. Sequenced sample: blood.

CDR3 nucleotides: TGTGCCAGCAGTCGTGGGACAGATGCAACTAATGAAAAACTGTTTTTT. The encoded protein is CASSRGTDATNEKLFF. The V and J genes are TRBV12-3 or TRBV12-4 and TRBJ1-4, with 7 bases lining up with TRBD1. There are 16 residues in the CDR3. The V and J ends lost 5 bases and 0 bases, in that order; junction bases with no gene match: 6.